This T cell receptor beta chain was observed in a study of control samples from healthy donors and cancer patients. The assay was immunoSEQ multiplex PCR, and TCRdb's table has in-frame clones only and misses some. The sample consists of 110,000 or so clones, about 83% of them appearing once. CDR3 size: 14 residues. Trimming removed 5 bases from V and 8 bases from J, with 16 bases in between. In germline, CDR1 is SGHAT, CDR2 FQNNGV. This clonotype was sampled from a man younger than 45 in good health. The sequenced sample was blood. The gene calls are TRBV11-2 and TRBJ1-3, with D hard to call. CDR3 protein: CASSPPGFLDTIYF. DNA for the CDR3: TGTGCCAGCAGCCCTCCGGGATTCCTGGACACCATATATTTT.